Listed here is a single T cell receptor beta chain. These data originate in a study of blood T cell repertoires in COVID-19. Profiling relied on immunoSEQ multiplex PCR, and the TCRdb table lists in-frame clones only, not all of them. The table includes around 15,000 clones, around 75% detected once. This sequence originates from a man in his 60s with acute or convalescent COVID-19. Input material: peripheral blood.

This CDR3 reads CASKDRTGPISPLHF. The DNA for the CDR3 is TGTGCCAGCAAAGACCGGACAGGCCCGATCTCACCCCTCCACTTT. The chain is built from TRBV27 and TRBJ1-6, with TRBD1 identical over 7 bases. V lost 7 bases and J lost 10; bases outside the gene matches: 13. The V gene's germline CDR1 is MNHEY and CDR2 SMNVEV (reference sequence). The CDR3 length is 15 residues.